This TCR beta chain was profiled in a study of T cells after yellow fever vaccination. Study as a whole: SMART-Seq v4 Ultra Low Input handled preparation of low-cell-number fractions. Findings and caveats of the study: Highly abundant clonotypes carried over from the bulk population could end up in FACS-sorted repertoires as contaminants. Subsequent booster samples again held most clones from primary vaccination (96% CD4, 88% CD8).

CDR1 and CDR2 (germline): SEHNR, FQNEAQ (reference sequence). V lost 5 bases to trimming and J lost 6 bases; unmatched junction nucleotides: 5. CDR3 length: 13 residues. This clonotype was recorded a few times. Its specificity is not known. They built TCR cDNA with 5'RACE template switching, a step that put in a universal primer site and UMIs. TCRdb analysed the 5' RACE reads with MiXCR anew, one entry per CDR3 protein. The sample consists of some 320,000 distinct CDR3 sequences, roughly 9.4% of them appearing once. The receptor comes from a man aged 18-30 years who received the YFV17D yellow fever vaccine. The sample consisted of PBMCs, taken on the day of the first yellow fever vaccination. The chain carries TRBV7-9 and TRBJ1-2; TRBD1 matches 8 bases. The chain's CDR3 is CASSLGQGNGYTF. The CDR3 nucleotides read TGTGCCAGCAGCCTCGGACAGGGCAATGGCTACACCTTC.